The source of this TCR beta chain is a study of cytomegalovirus exposure and HLA in healthy donors. For the study at large: Within an early data release were tens of millions of unique TCRs drawn from HLA-typed donors.

The PCR was carried out with 60 Vbeta primers and 13 Jbeta primers. Sequencing used immunoSEQ multiplex PCR; TCRdb keeps in-frame clones, though not all of them. The table has approximately 140,000 clones, about 80% seen once. Study-wide results and caveats: A few V segments could not be told apart, such as TRBV6-2 and TRBV6-3, and were left out. By a later analysis, the bulk of CMV-associated TCR beta chains appeared HLA-restricted. Reports indicated that the classifier achieved high specificity and sensitivity in diagnosing cytomegalovirus status.

Unmatched junction bases numbered 3, after V lost 1 base and J lost 5 bases. The CDR3 loop spans 14 amino acids. Germline CDR1 and CDR2: MNHEY and SMNVEV (reference sequence). In regard to this clone: Its antigen remains unidentified.

The chain recombines TRBV27 with TRBJ2-5; 8 nucleotides agree with TRBD1. The receptor was isolated from a girl aged 2-10 years in good health and CMV-seronegative. The sample taken for sequencing was PBMCs. CDR3 protein: CASSLFQGAETQYF. The CDR3 DNA reads as TGTGCCAGCAGTTTATTCCAGGGGGCCGAGACCCAGTACTTC.